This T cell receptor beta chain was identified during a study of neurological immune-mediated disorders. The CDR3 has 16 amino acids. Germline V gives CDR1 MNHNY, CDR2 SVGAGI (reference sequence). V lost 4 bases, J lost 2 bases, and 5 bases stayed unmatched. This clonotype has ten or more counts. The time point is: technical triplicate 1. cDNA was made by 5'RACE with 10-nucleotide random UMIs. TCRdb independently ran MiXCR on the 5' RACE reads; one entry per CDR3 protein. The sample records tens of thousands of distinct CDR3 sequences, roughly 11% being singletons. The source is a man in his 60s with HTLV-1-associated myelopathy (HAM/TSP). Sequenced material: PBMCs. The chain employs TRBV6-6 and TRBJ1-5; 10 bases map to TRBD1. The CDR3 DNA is TGTGCCAGCAGTTCAGCCGGGACAGGGGGCAATCAGCCCCAGCATTTT. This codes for CASSSAGTGGNQPQHF.